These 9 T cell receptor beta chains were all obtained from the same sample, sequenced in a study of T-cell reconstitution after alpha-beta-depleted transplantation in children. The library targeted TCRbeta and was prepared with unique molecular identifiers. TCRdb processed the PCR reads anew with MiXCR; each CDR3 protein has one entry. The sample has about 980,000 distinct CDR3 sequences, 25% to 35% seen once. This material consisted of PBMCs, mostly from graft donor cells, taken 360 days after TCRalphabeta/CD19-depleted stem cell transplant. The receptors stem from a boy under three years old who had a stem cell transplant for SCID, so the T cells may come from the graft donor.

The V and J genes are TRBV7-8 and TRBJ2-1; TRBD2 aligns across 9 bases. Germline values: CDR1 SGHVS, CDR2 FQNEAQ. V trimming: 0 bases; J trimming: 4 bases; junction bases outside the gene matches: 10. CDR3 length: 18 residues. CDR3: CASSLASGGPIVYNEQFF. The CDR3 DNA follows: TGTGCCAGCAGCTTAGCTAGCGGGGGCCCTATAGTATACAATGAGCAGTTCTTC.

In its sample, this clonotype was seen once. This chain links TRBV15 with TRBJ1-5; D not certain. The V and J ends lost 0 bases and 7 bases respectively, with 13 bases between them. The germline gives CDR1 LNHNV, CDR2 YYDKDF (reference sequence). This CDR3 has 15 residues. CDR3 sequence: CATSRDGVVTQPQHF. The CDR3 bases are TGTGCCACCAGCAGAGATGGTGTTGTGACGCAGCCCCAGCATTTT.

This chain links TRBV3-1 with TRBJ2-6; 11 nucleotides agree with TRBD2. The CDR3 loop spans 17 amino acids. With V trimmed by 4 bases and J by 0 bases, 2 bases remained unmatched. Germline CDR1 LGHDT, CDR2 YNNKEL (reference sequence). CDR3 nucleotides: TGTGCCAGCAGCCCTGGACTAGCGGGCTCTGGGGCCAACGTCCTGACTTTC. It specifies CASSPGLAGSGANVLTF.

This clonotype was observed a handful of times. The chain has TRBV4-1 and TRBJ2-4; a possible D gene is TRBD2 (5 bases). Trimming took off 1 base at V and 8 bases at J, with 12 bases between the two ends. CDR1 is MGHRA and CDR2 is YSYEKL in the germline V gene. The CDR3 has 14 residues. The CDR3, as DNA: TGCGCCAGCAGCCAAGGTAAACCCGGGGACATTCAGTACTTC. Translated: CASSQGKPGDIQYF.

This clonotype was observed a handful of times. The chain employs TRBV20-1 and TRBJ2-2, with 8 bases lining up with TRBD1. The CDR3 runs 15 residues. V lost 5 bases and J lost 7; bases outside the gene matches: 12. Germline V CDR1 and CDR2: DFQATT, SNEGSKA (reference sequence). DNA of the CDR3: TGCAGTGCTCGACAGGGGTTTTCATCATTCGGGGAGCTGTTTTTT. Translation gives CSARQGFSSFGELFF.

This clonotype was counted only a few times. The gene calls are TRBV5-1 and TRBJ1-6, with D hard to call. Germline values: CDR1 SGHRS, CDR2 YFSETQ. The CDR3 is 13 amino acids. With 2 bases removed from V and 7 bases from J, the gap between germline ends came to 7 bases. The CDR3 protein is CASSLQMNSPLHF. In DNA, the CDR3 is TGCGCCAGCAGCTTACAGATGAATTCACCCCTCCACTTT. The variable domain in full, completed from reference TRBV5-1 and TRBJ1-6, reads KAGVTQTPRYLIKTRGQQVTLSCSPISGHRSVSWYQQTPGQGLQFLFEYFSETQRNKGNFPGRFSGRQFSNSRSEMNVSTLELGDSALYLCASSLQMNSPLHFGNGTRLTVT.

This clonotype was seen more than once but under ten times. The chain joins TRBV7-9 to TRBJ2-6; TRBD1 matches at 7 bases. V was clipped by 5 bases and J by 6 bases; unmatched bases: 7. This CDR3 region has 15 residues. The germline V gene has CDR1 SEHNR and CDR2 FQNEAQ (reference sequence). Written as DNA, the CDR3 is TGTGCCAGCAGCCATAGACAGGGTGCGGCCAACGTCCTGACTTTC. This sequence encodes CASSHRQGAANVLTF.

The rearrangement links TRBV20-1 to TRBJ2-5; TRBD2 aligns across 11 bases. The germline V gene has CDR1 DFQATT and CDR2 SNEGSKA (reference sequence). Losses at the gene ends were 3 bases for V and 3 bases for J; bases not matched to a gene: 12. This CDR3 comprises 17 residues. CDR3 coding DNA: TGCAGTGCTAGCCTCTCTCTAGCGGGGGGCCTTAAAGAGACCCAGTACTTC. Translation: CSASLSLAGGLKETQYF.

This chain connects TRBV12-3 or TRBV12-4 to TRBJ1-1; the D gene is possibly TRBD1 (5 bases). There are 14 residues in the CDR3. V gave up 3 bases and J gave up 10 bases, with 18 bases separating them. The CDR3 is CASSLGVHPATAFF. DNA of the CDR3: TGTGCCAGCAGTTTGGGGGTCCATCCCGCGACAGCTTTCTTT.